What follows are 5 T cell receptor beta chains derived from one specimen sequenced in a study of T cell changes during pregnancy in multiple sclerosis (dated by TCRdb to between 2018 and 2021). Library generation was performed with the immunoSEQ multiplex PCR assay. TCRdb stores this immuneACCESS table with in-frame sequences only. Part of the clones is absent; in the studies checked, under half of the shortfall reflects unresolved V genes, and no reason is known for the rest. The sample table holds under 50,000 clones, of which about 93% were seen once. Of the sample, 0.5% to 0.85% is held by the ten largest clones. The sample here was CD4+ T cells from peripheral blood mononuclear cells, taken in the second trimester of pregnancy. The receptor source for this set is a female donor in good health, enrolled as a control in a pregnancy study.

The chain is built from TRBV27 and TRBJ1-1, with D possibly matching TRBD1 (6 bases). Germline assignment: CDR1 MNHEY and CDR2 SMNVEV (reference sequence). V lost 5 bases and J 2 bases, leaving 12 bases between the germline ends. The CDR3 extends over 14 amino acids. CDR3 residues: CASSNDRSNTEAFF. The DNA of the CDR3 is TGTGCCAGCAGTAACGACAGGTCAAACACTGAAGCTTTCTTT.

J is TRBJ1-2 and V is TRBV2, with TRBD1 matching over 9 bases. CDR3 length: 14 amino acids. V was clipped by 6 bases and J by 2 bases; unmatched bases: 4. CDR1 SNHLY and CDR2 FYNNEI come from the germline V gene. CDR3 nucleotides: TGTGCCAGCAGAGCGACAGGGGGGAACTATGGCTACACCTTC. This gives the protein CASRATGGNYGYTF.

V and J are TRBV29-1 and TRBJ2-5, with 8 bases lining up with TRBD2. CDR3 length: 14 residues. V gave up 1 base and J gave up 5 bases; unmatched junction bases: 6. Germline CDR1 and CDR2: SQVTM and ANQGSEA. CDR3 amino acids: CSVEGGLVRETQYF. The CDR3 bases are TGCAGCGTTGAAGGGGGACTAGTGAGGGAGACCCAGTACTTC.

J is TRBJ1-2 and V is TRBV2, with unresolved D. Germline CDR1 SNHLY, CDR2 FYNNEI. Trimming took 4 bases from V and 7 from J, leaving 10 bases between them. CDR3 length: 12 residues. CDR3 amino acids: CASSGPARGYTF. DNA for the CDR3: TGTGCCAGCAGTGGGCCCGCCCGTGGCTACACCTTC.

The chain joins TRBV7-3 to TRBJ2-3, with D possibly TRBD2 on 6 matching bases. This CDR3 has 15 amino acids. Trimming removed 0 bases from V and 6 bases from J, with 13 bases in between. CDR1 and CDR2 (germline): SGHTA, FQGTGA. CDR3 sequence (DNA): TGTGCCAGCAGCTTAACAGGCCTAGCGTTGGATACGCAGTATTTT. It translates to CASSLTGLALDTQYF. The whole variable domain, remainder taken from reference TRBV7-3 and TRBJ2-3, is GAGVSQTPSNKVTEKGKYVELRCDPISGHTALYWYRQSLGQGPEFLIYFQGTGAADDSGLPNDRFFAVRPEGSVSTLKIQRTERGDSAVYLCASSLTGLALDTQYFGPGTRLTVL.